A selection of T cell receptor beta chains follows, all from one sample in a study of T-cell reconstitution after alpha-beta-depleted transplantation in children. TCRdb ran MiXCR on the PCR reads and lists one entry per CDR3 protein. The sample has around 490,000 distinct CDR3 sequences, around 10% seen once; the top ten hold around 15%. The input for sequencing was PBMCs, mostly from graft donor cells, taken 180 days after TCRalphabeta/CD19-depleted stem cell transplant. These receptors all stem from a female patient aged 2 to 10 who had a stem cell transplant for aplastic anemia, so the T cells may come from the graft donor. Each CDR3 is given without its conserved first and last residue. Each record gives: D gene, V gene, J gene, CDR3 protein. D genes are given only for firm matches.

D gene: -; V gene: TRBV20-1; J gene: TRBJ2-3; CDR3 protein: SAEQGHTQY
D gene: -; V gene: TRBV12-3/TRBV12-4; J gene: TRBJ2-7; CDR3 protein: ASSFGVTLY
D gene: -; V gene: TRBV5-1; J gene: TRBJ2-6; CDR3 protein: ASSSDNSGANVLT
D gene: -; V gene: TRBV6-2/TRBV6-3; J gene: TRBJ2-2; CDR3 protein: ASIESNTGELF
D gene: -; V gene: TRBV7-2; J gene: TRBJ2-7; CDR3 protein: ASSLDRYYEQY
D gene: TRBD2; V gene: TRBV11-2; J gene: TRBJ2-3; CDR3 protein: ASSLGLAGSSTDTQY
D gene: -; V gene: TRBV12-3/TRBV12-4; J gene: TRBJ2-3; CDR3 protein: ASSRTRETTDTQY
D gene: -; V gene: TRBV6-5; J gene: TRBJ1-4; CDR3 protein: ASSYSGDGANEKLF
D gene: -; V gene: TRBV12-3/TRBV12-4; J gene: TRBJ1-1; CDR3 protein: ASSLWSRVWHTEAF
D gene: -; V gene: TRBV28; J gene: TRBJ2-2; CDR3 protein: ASTLGGAPTGELF
D gene: -; V gene: TRBV7-9; J gene: TRBJ2-1; CDR3 protein: ASSLSRLLNEQF
D gene: TRBD1; V gene: TRBV4-1; J gene: TRBJ1-5; CDR3 protein: ASSQEGTGVTNQPQH
D gene: TRBD2; V gene: TRBV18; J gene: TRBJ2-2; CDR3 protein: ASSPSRLAGTGELF
D gene: -; V gene: TRBV12-3/TRBV12-4; J gene: TRBJ1-2; CDR3 protein: ASSFPRRHGYT
D gene: TRBD1; V gene: TRBV7-9; J gene: TRBJ1-1; CDR3 protein: ASSSTGRTEAF
D gene: TRBD2; V gene: TRBV19; J gene: TRBJ2-1; CDR3 protein: AIQAGGDEQF
D gene: TRBD1; V gene: TRBV27; J gene: TRBJ2-7; CDR3 protein: ASRVTSGTAYEQY
D gene: -; V gene: TRBV20-1; J gene: TRBJ2-7; CDR3 protein: SARSGRKSSYEQY
D gene: TRBD1; V gene: TRBV20-1; J gene: TRBJ1-5; CDR3 protein: SAKEYRGENQPQH
D gene: TRBD2; V gene: TRBV20-1; J gene: TRBJ2-1; CDR3 protein: SASERETSYNEQF
D gene: -; V gene: TRBV20-1; J gene: TRBJ2-3; CDR3 protein: SASRDRPTDTQY
D gene: -; V gene: TRBV29-1; J gene: TRBJ2-1; CDR3 protein: SGLGQPRGHNEQF
D gene: TRBD1; V gene: TRBV29-1; J gene: TRBJ2-5; CDR3 protein: SVERGWTGGHQETQY
D gene: TRBD2; V gene: TRBV6-1; J gene: TRBJ2-1; CDR3 protein: ASRTSGSGYNEQF
D gene: TRBD2; V gene: TRBV6-1; J gene: TRBJ2-1; CDR3 protein: ASSRGRGLEQF
D gene: TRBD2; V gene: TRBV7-8; J gene: TRBJ2-1; CDR3 protein: ASSLDWAGGPEQF
D gene: -; V gene: TRBV29-1; J gene: TRBJ1-2; CDR3 protein: SAQALGDTRNYGYT
D gene: -; V gene: TRBV18; J gene: TRBJ2-3; CDR3 protein: ASSPTGGDATDTQY
D gene: -; V gene: TRBV10-3; J gene: TRBJ2-4; CDR3 protein: AISDPVESGWIQY
D gene: TRBD1; V gene: TRBV7-9; J gene: TRBJ2-2; CDR3 protein: ASSGTGNTGELF